This T cell receptor (beta chain) was recorded in a study of neurological immune-mediated disorders. One entry per CDR3 protein, called by TCRdb with MiXCR from the 5' RACE reads. The table lists around 100,000 distinct CDR3 sequences, approximately 10% of them singletons, with around 3.1% in the top ten. The time point denotes: longitudinal time-point 3. This clonotype showed up many times. The germline V gene has CDR1 DFQATT and CDR2 SNEGSKA (reference sequence). The CDR3 sequence is 14 residues long. The V and J ends lost 1 base and 4 bases respectively, with 11 bases between them. V gene TRBV20-1 combines with J gene TRBJ1-3, with D possibly being TRBD1 (5 bases). Sequenced material: PBMCs. This TCR came from a female donor with HTLV-1-associated myelopathy (HAM/TSP). CDR3 residues: CSARVAGEGNTIYF. CDR3 nucleotides: TGCAGTGCTAGAGTGGCGGGGGAGGGAAACACCATATATTTT.